These T cell receptor beta chains were read from a single sample in a study of a mutant IDH1 vaccine in newly diagnosed glioma. No antigen has been assigned to these receptors. Measured with immunoSEQ multiplex PCR; TCRdb has only the in-frame clones, and not every one. The table lists more than 35,000 clones, 81% of them singletons. The material was PBMCs, obtained from a glioma patient whose treatment included an IDH1 peptide vaccine. The receptors were gathered from a woman in her 40s with glioma. Some clones in this sample may be carry-over from other donors' samples. The CDR3 runs from the conserved cysteine through the conserved F or W. A D gene is named only where the DNA matches it firmly. Some rows have no size entry. The others give once, few or many, or a class for an expanded clone.

v_call: TRBV7-9
j_call: TRBJ2-2
clone_size: NA
d_call: NA
cdr3_nt: TGTGCCAGCAGCCCCACCGGGGAGCTGTTTTTT
cdr3_aa: CASSPTGELFF

v_call: TRBV9
j_call: TRBJ2-2
clone_size: NA
d_call: TRBD1
cdr3_nt: TGTGCCAGCAGCGCTCAGGGGGCAGGCGGGGAGCTGTTTTTT
cdr3_aa: CASSAQGAGGELFF

v_call: TRBV6-4
j_call: TRBJ1-6
clone_size: NA
d_call: NA
cdr3_nt: TGTGCCAGCAGCGCCCAGGGAAATTCACCCCTCCACTTT
cdr3_aa: CASSAQGNSPLHF

v_call: TRBV14
j_call: TRBJ2-7
clone_size: NA
d_call: NA
cdr3_nt: TGTGCCAGCAGCCCGTTAGACTCCCGTCACGAGCAGTACTTC
cdr3_aa: CASSPLDSRHEQYF

v_call: TRBV5-1
j_call: TRBJ2-5
clone_size: NA
d_call: TRBD2
cdr3_nt: TGCGCCAGCAAGAGGACTAGCGGGGGGAAGGAGACCCAGTACTTC
cdr3_aa: CASKRTSGGKETQYF

v_call: TRBV5-4
j_call: TRBJ2-7
clone_size: NA
d_call: TRBD1
cdr3_nt: TGTGCCAGCAGCTCGGGGGCGGGACAGGTGACCTACGAGCAGTACTTC
cdr3_aa: CASSSGAGQVTYEQYF

v_call: TRBV4-1
j_call: TRBJ2-2
clone_size: once
d_call: TRBD2
cdr3_nt: TGCGCCAGCAGCCCCGGACTAGATAACACCGGGGAGCTGTTTTTT
cdr3_aa: CASSPGLDNTGELFF

v_call: TRBV4-3
j_call: TRBJ2-2
clone_size: NA
d_call: NA
cdr3_nt: TGCGCCAGCAGCCAAAGCGGGGAGCTGTTTTTT
cdr3_aa: CASSQSGELFF

v_call: TRBV29-1
j_call: TRBJ2-7
clone_size: NA
d_call: TRBD1
cdr3_nt: TGCAGCGTTCTCACAGGGGCAACCTACGAGCAGTACTTC
cdr3_aa: CSVLTGATYEQYF

v_call: TRBV2
j_call: TRBJ1-1
clone_size: NA
d_call: NA
cdr3_nt: TGTGCCAGCAGTGATGGGCGGACTTTGAACACTGAAGCTTTCTTT
cdr3_aa: CASSDGRTLNTEAFF

v_call: TRBV5-5
j_call: TRBJ1-1
clone_size: NA
d_call: NA
cdr3_nt: TGTGCCAGCAGCTTGGGGGGGGGCACTGAAGCTTTCTTT
cdr3_aa: CASSLGGGTEAFF

v_call: TRBV7-2
j_call: TRBJ2-7
clone_size: NA
d_call: NA
cdr3_nt: TGTGCCAGTAGACTAGTTGACGAGCAGTACTTC
cdr3_aa: CASRLVDEQYF

v_call: TRBV18
j_call: TRBJ1-1
clone_size: few
d_call: NA
cdr3_nt: TGTGCCAGCTCACCAAGCGGGGAGACTGAAGCTTTCTTT
cdr3_aa: CASSPSGETEAFF

v_call: TRBV6-5
j_call: TRBJ2-7
clone_size: NA
d_call: NA
cdr3_nt: TGTGCCAGCAGTTACTCGCGAGGGGGATCCATCTACGAGCAGTACTTC
cdr3_aa: CASSYSRGGSIYEQYF

v_call: TRBV14
j_call: TRBJ1-1
clone_size: NA
d_call: NA
cdr3_nt: TGTGCCAGCAGCCGTTCCACAGGGTTCGCTGAAGCTTTCTTT
cdr3_aa: CASSRSTGFAEAFF

v_call: TRBV7-2
j_call: TRBJ2-3
clone_size: NA
d_call: NA
cdr3_nt: TGTGCCAGCAGCCTCACAGGGAGAGATACGCAGTATTTT
cdr3_aa: CASSLTGRDTQYF

v_call: TRBV7-2
j_call: TRBJ2-3
clone_size: NA
d_call: NA
cdr3_nt: TGTGCCAGCAGCCAGAACATCCAAGATACGCAGTATTTT
cdr3_aa: CASSQNIQDTQYF

v_call: TRBV5-1
j_call: TRBJ1-1
clone_size: NA
d_call: NA
cdr3_nt: TGCGCCAGCAGCTTGACGGGGGGGAACACTGAAGCTTTCTTT
cdr3_aa: CASSLTGGNTEAFF

v_call: TRBV11-1
j_call: TRBJ2-5
clone_size: NA
d_call: NA
cdr3_nt: TGTGCCAGCAGCTCCGGGACGGAGACCCAGTACTTC
cdr3_aa: CASSSGTETQYF

v_call: TRBV6-1
j_call: TRBJ1-4
clone_size: NA
d_call: NA
cdr3_nt: TGTGCCAGCAGTGCCGACAGCCCGATAAATGAAAAACTGTTTTTT
cdr3_aa: CASSADSPINEKLFF

v_call: TRBV29-1
j_call: TRBJ2-5
clone_size: NA
d_call: TRBD2
cdr3_nt: TGCAGCGTTGGTTTTGCGGGAGGGCTCGGCCCTAAAAAAGAGACCCAGTACTTC
cdr3_aa: CSVGFAGGLGPKKETQYF

v_call: TRBV2
j_call: TRBJ2-1
clone_size: NA
d_call: TRBD2
cdr3_nt: TGTGCCAGCAGTGGTAGCGGGGGGGCAATCTCAAACGATGAGCAGTTCTTC
cdr3_aa: CASSGSGGAISNDEQFF

v_call: TRBV5-4
j_call: TRBJ2-3
clone_size: once
d_call: NA
cdr3_nt: TGTGCCAGCAGCTCTAACACAGATACGCAGTATTTT
cdr3_aa: CASSSNTDTQYF

v_call: TRBV2
j_call: TRBJ1-3
clone_size: NA
d_call: TRBD1
cdr3_nt: TGTGCCAGCACTCTTCGGACAGGGTCTGGAAACACCATATATTTT
cdr3_aa: CASTLRTGSGNTIYF

v_call: TRBV27
j_call: TRBJ1-2
clone_size: NA
d_call: NA
cdr3_nt: TGTGCCAGCAGCCCCTTGCCGTACGGCAGGCCGAATGGCTACACCTTC
cdr3_aa: CASSPLPYGRPNGYTF

v_call: TRBV5-1
j_call: TRBJ2-7
clone_size: NA
d_call: NA
cdr3_nt: TGCGCCAGCAGCTCTCAGGGTGTGGGTAGCAGTGAGTACTTC
cdr3_aa: CASSSQGVGSSEYF

v_call: TRBV15
j_call: TRBJ1-2
clone_size: once
d_call: NA
cdr3_nt: TGTGCCACCAGCGAAAACCTTCAGATTAACTATGGCTACACCTTC
cdr3_aa: CATSENLQINYGYTF

v_call: TRBV9
j_call: TRBJ2-7
clone_size: NA
d_call: NA
cdr3_nt: TGTGCCAGCAGCCAAACTACAGGGTACTACGAGCAGTACTTC
cdr3_aa: CASSQTTGYYEQYF

v_call: TRBV4-3
j_call: TRBJ2-5
clone_size: NA
d_call: NA
cdr3_nt: TGCGCCAGCAGCCGAGGGACCTTGTCAGAGACCCAGTACTTC
cdr3_aa: CASSRGTLSETQYF

v_call: TRBV4-2
j_call: TRBJ2-1
clone_size: NA
d_call: NA
cdr3_nt: TGTGCCAGCAGCCTAACGCCCTTTGACGTTTTCAATGAGCAGTTCTTC
cdr3_aa: CASSLTPFDVFNEQFF

v_call: TRBV28
j_call: TRBJ2-7
clone_size: NA
d_call: NA
cdr3_nt: TGTGCCAGCAGTTTCGGGTTTCGGTACGAGCAGTACTTC
cdr3_aa: CASSFGFRYEQYF

v_call: TRBV6-5
j_call: TRBJ2-6
clone_size: once
d_call: NA
cdr3_nt: TGTGCCAGCAGTTACGGTCAGGTTGGGGCCAACGTCCTGACTTTC
cdr3_aa: CASSYGQVGANVLTF

v_call: TRBV7-9
j_call: TRBJ1-4
clone_size: NA
d_call: NA
cdr3_nt: TGTGCCAGCAGCTCTTACCAGAGATCCCCAGTGGGTGAAAAACTGTTTTTT
cdr3_aa: CASSSYQRSPVGEKLFF

v_call: TRBV7-2
j_call: TRBJ1-5
clone_size: few
d_call: NA
cdr3_nt: TGTGCCAGCAGCTCCAGGGGAGGGCAGCCCCAGCATTTT
cdr3_aa: CASSSRGGQPQHF

v_call: TRBV20-1
j_call: TRBJ1-2
clone_size: NA
d_call: NA
cdr3_nt: TGCAGTGCTAGGGGGTACTATGGCTACACCTTC
cdr3_aa: CSARGYYGYTF

v_call: TRBV13
j_call: TRBJ2-7
clone_size: NA
d_call: NA
cdr3_nt: TGTGCCAGCAGTCAACGGGACCGAGGGGACGAGCAGTACTTC
cdr3_aa: CASSQRDRGDEQYF

v_call: TRBV6-5
j_call: TRBJ1-2
clone_size: NA
d_call: TRBD1
cdr3_nt: TGTGCCAGCAGTTACCTGCGGCAGGGGGCCTATGGCTACACCTTC
cdr3_aa: CASSYLRQGAYGYTF

v_call: TRBV7-2
j_call: TRBJ1-2
clone_size: NA
d_call: TRBD1
cdr3_nt: TGTGCCAGCAGCTTTCGGGACAGGCTCGGCTACACCTTC
cdr3_aa: CASSFRDRLGYTF

v_call: TRBV15
j_call: TRBJ2-7
clone_size: NA
d_call: NA
cdr3_nt: TGTGCCACCAGCAGAGATCGTTACGGCAGCTACGAGCAGTACTTC
cdr3_aa: CATSRDRYGSYEQYF

v_call: TRBV4-1
j_call: TRBJ2-1
clone_size: NA
d_call: TRBD2
cdr3_nt: TGCGCCAGCGCGCACGGACTAGCGGGAGCACGGTACAATGAGCAGTTCTTC
cdr3_aa: CASAHGLAGARYNEQFF

v_call: TRBV18
j_call: TRBJ2-7
clone_size: NA
d_call: TRBD1
cdr3_nt: TGTGCCAGCTCACCACAGAGAACAGGGGACGAGCAGTACTTC
cdr3_aa: CASSPQRTGDEQYF

v_call: TRBV7-9
j_call: TRBJ2-5
clone_size: NA
d_call: NA
cdr3_nt: TGTGCCAGCAGATGGGGGGCCTCGGAGACCCAGTACTTC
cdr3_aa: CASRWGASETQYF

v_call: TRBV7-8
j_call: TRBJ1-6
clone_size: NA
d_call: TRBD1
cdr3_nt: TGTGCCAGCAGCTCTCCATCGGGACAGGGGAATTCACCCCTCCACTTT
cdr3_aa: CASSSPSGQGNSPLHF

v_call: TRBV13
j_call: TRBJ2-7
clone_size: NA
d_call: NA
cdr3_nt: TGTGCCAGCAGCTTATTTTGGAAAGCGGGCTACGAGCAGTACTTC
cdr3_aa: CASSLFWKAGYEQYF

v_call: TRBV19
j_call: TRBJ2-1
clone_size: NA
d_call: TRBD2
cdr3_nt: TGTGCCAGTAGAGCCGGGACTAGCGGGAGATGGAATGAGCAGTTCTTC
cdr3_aa: CASRAGTSGRWNEQFF

v_call: TRBV9
j_call: TRBJ2-2
clone_size: NA
d_call: NA
cdr3_nt: TGTGCCAGCAGCGTAGCTCTAGACGCGAACACCGGGGAGCTGTTTTTT
cdr3_aa: CASSVALDANTGELFF

v_call: TRBV7-2
j_call: TRBJ1-1
clone_size: NA
d_call: NA
cdr3_nt: TGTGCCAGCAGCTTATACCGAGACACTGAAGCTTTCTTT
cdr3_aa: CASSLYRDTEAFF

v_call: TRBV27
j_call: TRBJ1-4
clone_size: NA
d_call: NA
cdr3_nt: TGTGCCAGCAGGGTCCAGGTTGCAACTAATGAAAAACTGTTTTTT
cdr3_aa: CASRVQVATNEKLFF